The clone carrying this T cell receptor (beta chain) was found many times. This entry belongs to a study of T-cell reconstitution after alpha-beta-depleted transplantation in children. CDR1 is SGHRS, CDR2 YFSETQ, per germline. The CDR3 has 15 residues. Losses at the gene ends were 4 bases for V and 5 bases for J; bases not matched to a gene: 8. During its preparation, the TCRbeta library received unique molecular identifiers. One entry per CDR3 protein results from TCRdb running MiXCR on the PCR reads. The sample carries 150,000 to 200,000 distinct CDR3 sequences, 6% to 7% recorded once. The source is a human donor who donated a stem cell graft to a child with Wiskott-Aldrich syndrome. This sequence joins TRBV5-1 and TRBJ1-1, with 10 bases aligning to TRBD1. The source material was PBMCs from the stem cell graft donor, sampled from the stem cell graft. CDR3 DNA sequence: TGCGCCAGCAGCGTGGACAGGGGGTACGAAACTGAAGCTTTCTTT. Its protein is CASSVDRGYETEAFF.